This TCR beta chain was found in a study of blood T cell repertoires in COVID-19. The Seattle site enrolled patients during active infection and followed them longitudinally. The CDR3 runs to 15 residues. Germline loops: CDR1 MRHNA, CDR2 SNTAGT. V shed 0 bases and J shed 3 bases, with 12 bases lying between them. The assay was immunoSEQ multiplex PCR, and TCRdb's table has in-frame clones only and misses some. The sample holds roughly 190,000 clones, 81% seen once. This clonotype was sampled from a woman aged 40 to 50 with COVID-19, enrolled during active disease. The genes are TRBV6-4 and TRBJ2-7; D unresolved. Sample: peripheral blood. The CDR3 reads CASSDSSPYSYEQYV. The CDR3 DNA reads as TGTGCCAGCAGTGACTCGAGTCCATATAGCTACGAGCAGTACGTC.